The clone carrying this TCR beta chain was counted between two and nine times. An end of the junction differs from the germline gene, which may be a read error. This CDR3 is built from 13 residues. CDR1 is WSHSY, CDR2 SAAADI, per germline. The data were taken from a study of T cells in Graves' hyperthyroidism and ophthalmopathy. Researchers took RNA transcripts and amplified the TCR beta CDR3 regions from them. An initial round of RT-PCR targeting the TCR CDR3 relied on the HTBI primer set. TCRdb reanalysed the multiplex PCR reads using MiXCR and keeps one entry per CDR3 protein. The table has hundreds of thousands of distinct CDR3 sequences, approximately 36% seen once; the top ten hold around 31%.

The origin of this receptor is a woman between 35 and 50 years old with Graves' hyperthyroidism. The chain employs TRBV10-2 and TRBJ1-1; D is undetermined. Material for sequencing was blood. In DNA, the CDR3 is TGTGCCAGCAGTTACGGTGGCTCCCGGGGAGCTTTCTTT. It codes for CASSYGGSRGAFF.